These 18 T cell receptor beta chains came from one sample sequenced in a study of regulatory T cells in long-lasting Graves disease. Arm-PCR of CDR3 regions and iRepertoire HTBI primers were used to build TCR beta libraries. TCRdb passed the multiplex PCR reads through MiXCR, listing each CDR3 protein once. The table includes about 520,000 distinct CDR3 sequences, around 12% detected once. Time point denoted: newly diagnosed GD, antithyroid drugs for less than 3 months. RNA from PBMCs was the source of the TCR library. These data were also filed under a second study, of T cells in Graves' hyperthyroidism and ophthalmopathy.

Here the sequenced sample was peripheral blood mononuclear cells (PBMCs), taken at new diagnosis, from a patient treated with antithyroid drugs. These receptors were collected from a woman aged 25 to 39 with Graves disease.

This clonotype was observed a handful of times. The chain recombines TRBV10-3 with TRBJ2-5; D call uncertain. Germline CDR1 is ENHRY and CDR2 is SYGVKD. This CDR3 region has 13 residues. With 3 bases removed from V and 4 bases from J, the gap between germline ends came to 9 bases. The chain's CDR3 is CAISESGPETQYF. The CDR3 DNA reads as TGTGCCATCAGTGAATCCGGGCCAGAGACCCAGTACTTC.

The chain recombines TRBV7-9 with TRBJ2-2; 14 bases fit TRBD2. Looked up from germline, CDR1 is SEHNR and CDR2 is FQNEAQ (reference sequence). This CDR3 is 17 amino acids long. V lost 1 base and J lost 7; bases outside the gene matches: 5. This CDR3 is CASSLGGLAGGVGELFF. The CDR3 DNA is TGTGCCAGCAGCTTAGGCGGACTAGCGGGAGGTGTCGGGGAGCTGTTTTTT.

The V call is TRBV6-5, the J call TRBJ1-2; D perhaps matches TRBD1 (5 bases). The CDR3 sequence is 14 residues long. V was shortened by 2 bases and J by 8 bases, with 15 bases between the two germline ends. Germline V lookup: CDR1 MNHEY, CDR2 SVGAGI. CDR3 in DNA: TGTGCCAGCAGTTACAGCGGGGGGAGGAGCGGCTACACCTTC. Translation: CASSYSGGRSGYTF.

This clonotype was seen many times. The chain joins TRBV7-2 to TRBJ2-1; D gene uncertain. Germline values: CDR1 SGHTA, CDR2 FQGNSA. The V end was cut by 1 base, the J end by 6 bases, with 10 bases between. CDR3 length: 14 amino acids. The CDR3 protein is CASSLVPSANEQFF. CDR3 DNA sequence: TGTGCCAGCAGCTTAGTTCCGTCGGCCAATGAGCAGTTCTTC.

Many counts were recorded for this clonotype. The chain is built from TRBV11-3 and TRBJ2-1; 8 bases are shared with TRBD1. With 1 base clipped from V and 10 bases from J, the junction kept 3 bases outside the gene matches. The CDR3 consists of 13 residues. Germline CDR1 SGHNT, CDR2 YENEEA. In nucleotides, the CDR3 is TGTGCCAGCAGCTTAGCGGGGGACAGGGAGCAGTTCTTC. This translates into CASSLAGDREQFF.

This clonotype has a count of ten or more. The chain carries TRBV2 and TRBJ2-2; TRBD1 is a possible D gene (5 bases). Germline V lookup: CDR1 SNHLY, CDR2 FYNNEI. Between the trimmed V and J ends, which lost 7 bases and 4 bases, there was a span of 13 bases. The CDR3 covers 14 residues. The CDR3 here is CASTPGISTGELFF. CDR3 nucleotides: TGTGCCAGCACCCCAGGGATTTCCACCGGGGAGCTGTTTTTT.

At least ten counts were recorded for this clonotype. The chain links TRBV10-3 to TRBJ1-1; D ambiguous. Trimming removed 7 bases at V and 1 base at J, with 13 bases between. CDR3 length: 14 amino acids. From germline, CDR1 is ENHRY and CDR2 SYGVKD. CDR3 nucleotide sequence: TGTGCCATCAAACCAGGTAGAGGGAACACTGAAGCTTTCTTT. It encodes CAIKPGRGNTEAFF.

The rearrangement uses TRBV7-3 and TRBJ2-1; 8 bases map to TRBD1. Germline V lookup: CDR1 SGHTA, CDR2 FQGTGA. This CDR3 spans 15 amino acids. Unmatched junction bases numbered 12, after V lost 5 bases and J lost 9 bases. The CDR3 coding sequence is TGTGCCAGCAGCCCGACAGGGGTCCTTCATAGTGAGCAGTTCTTC. Translated, it gives CASSPTGVLHSEQFF.

This clonotype was counted between two and nine times. V usage is TRBV18 and J usage is TRBJ2-2, with TRBD2 matching over 7 bases. Germline V gene sequence: CDR1 KGHSH, CDR2 LQKENI. This CDR3 contains 15 residues. Trimming removed 3 bases from V and 4 bases from J; junction bases left unmatched: 5. CDR3 region: CASSPGLGGTGELFF. CDR3 nucleotide sequence: TGTGCCAGCTCACCCGGACTAGGCGGCACCGGGGAGCTGTTTTTT. Using reference TRBV18 and TRBJ2-2 for the parts outside the CDR3, the full variable domain is NAGVMQNPRHLVRRRGQEARLRCSPMKGHSHVYWYRQLPEEGLKFMVYLQKENIIDESGMPKERFSAEFPKEGPSILRIQQVVRGDSAAYFCASSPGLGGTGELFFGEGSRLTVL.

This clonotype came up many times. This chain connects TRBV19 to TRBJ2-3; a possible D gene is TRBD2 (5 bases). Trimming removed 8 bases from V and 0 bases from J, with 12 bases in between. The CDR3 sequence is 14 residues long. Germline loops: CDR1 LNHDA, CDR2 SQIVND (reference sequence). This chain's CDR3 is CASRGRGSTDTQYF. Here the CDR3 DNA reads TGTGCCAGTCGAGGGCGCGGGAGCACAGATACGCAGTATTTT. Using reference TRBV19 and TRBJ2-3 for the parts outside the CDR3, the full variable domain is DGGITQSPKYLFRKEGQNVTLSCEQNLNHDAMYWYRQDPGQGLRLIYYSQIVNDFQKGDIAEGYSVSREKKESFPLTVTSAQKNPTAFYLCASRGRGSTDTQYFGPGTRLTVL.

This clonotype was seen at least ten times. This chain links TRBV28 with TRBJ2-1, with 7 bases aligning to TRBD2. CDR1 and CDR2 (germline): MDHEN, SYDVKM. The ends lost 2 bases at V and 4 bases at J; junction bases unmatched: 5. The CDR3 contains 15 residues. DNA of the CDR3: TGTGCCAGCAGTTTAAATAGCGGGCTGTACAATGAGCAGTTCTTC. As protein: CASSLNSGLYNEQFF.

This clonotype was counted many times. The V and J genes are TRBV11-1 and TRBJ2-1; 7 positions agree with TRBD2. Germline-derived CDR1 and CDR2 are SGHAT and FQDESV (reference sequence). Unmatched junction bases numbered 7, after V lost 8 bases and J lost 6 bases. The CDR3 covers 13 residues. CDR3 coding DNA: TGTGCCAGCCTTCCTTGGGGGGGCAATGAGCAGTTCTTC. It specifies CASLPWGGNEQFF.

This clonotype occurred a few times. CDR3 region: CASSLVGAREDIQYF. The CDR3, as DNA: TGTGCCAGCAGCTTAGTGGGGGCCAGGGAGGACATTCAGTACTTC. The rearrangement links TRBV7-9 to TRBJ2-4; tentatively, D is TRBD1 or TRBD2 (6 bases each). Germline lookup yields CDR1 SEHNR and CDR2 FQNEAQ (reference sequence). V lost 1 base and J 8 bases, leaving 15 bases between the germline ends. The CDR3 extends over 15 amino acids.

This clonotype was seen ten or more times. V gene TRBV6-2 or TRBV6-3 combines with J gene TRBJ2-7; D gene uncertain. The V end was cut by 0 bases, the J end by 5 bases, with 5 bases between. Germline V CDR1 and CDR2: MNHEY, SVGEGT. The CDR3 runs 12 residues. The CDR3 DNA reads as TGTGCCAGCAGTTACTCCAGGAACGAGCAGTACTTC. It codes for CASSYSRNEQYF.

This clonotype turned up a few times. The genes are TRBV6-2 or TRBV6-3 and TRBJ1-6, with a tentative D call TRBD1 (5 bases). The CDR3 runs 11 residues. Trimming stripped 6 bases from V and 8 bases from J, with 5 bases between. CDR1 MNHEY and CDR2 SVGEGT come from the germline V gene. This CDR3 reads CASRGDSPLHF. The CDR3 DNA sequence: TGTGCCAGCAGGGGGGATTCACCCCTCCACTTT.

The chain uses TRBV6-1 and TRBJ2-3; D is possibly TRBD1 (5 bases). Germline CDR1 reads MNHNS; CDR2 reads SASEGT. CDR3 length: 14 residues. V was trimmed by 5 bases and J by 0 bases, leaving 9 bases between them. The CDR3 region is CASSQTASTDTQYF. DNA of the CDR3: TGTGCCAGCAGTCAGACAGCGAGCACAGATACGCAGTATTTT.

The rearrangement links TRBV4-3 to TRBJ2-1, with unresolved D. CDR1 LGHNA and CDR2 YSLEER come from the germline V gene. Trimming cost V 2 bases and J 1 base, with 3 bases left between them. There are 13 residues in the CDR3. The CDR3 bases are TGCGCCAGCAGCCAAACGTCCTACAATGAGCAGTTCTTC. It encodes CASSQTSYNEQFF.

This clonotype was detected many times. The CDR3 here is CSAPWPAGETQYF. For the CDR3, the DNA is TGCAGTGCTCCTTGGCCGGCGGGAGAGACCCAGTACTTC. The J gene is TRBJ2-5, the V gene TRBV20-1, with D perhaps matching TRBD2 (5 bases). Trimming pared 5 bases from V and 4 bases from J, leaving 14 bases between. This CDR3 comprises 13 residues. Germline values: CDR1 DFQATT, CDR2 SNEGSKA (reference sequence).